The T cell receptor beta chain described here comes from a study of circulating and synovial CD4+ cells in juvenile arthritis. Sequencing was performed with immunoSEQ multiplex PCR; in TCRdb, only in-frame clones are kept and a portion is missing. The top ten clones hold 2.9% of a sample with under 40,000 clones, around 93% of them seen once. There are 13 residues in the CDR3. V dropped 0 bases and J dropped 14; count of bases not matched to a gene: 4. Germline CDR1 reads SEHNR; CDR2 reads FQNEAQ (reference sequence). Study conclusions and caveats: T cell genome counts differed by at least an order of magnitude between CPL and CD4 samples.

About this clone itself: Its specificity is unknown.

The sequenced material came from CD4+ T cells from blood. This receptor was obtained from a human donor with juvenile idiopathic arthritis. The chain couples TRBV7-9 to TRBJ1-4; 9 bases align to TRBD1. CDR3 in DNA: TGTGCCAGCAGCTTAGCGCATGGACAGGGGCTGTTTTTT. Translated, it gives CASSLAHGQGLFF.